This entry is about one T cell receptor beta chain. What it recognizes is unknown. This entry is derived from a study of T cell responses to AZD1222 COVID-19 vaccine. Study results and caveats: Across spike, vaccine-associated CD4 TCRs were found, dominant at 160-218 and 743-854. Two AZD1222 doses significantly raised spike-specific TCR breadth and depth over controls. Clonal diversity may have been underestimated, and the donors were mostly white British, with more females than males. Repertoire collection took place solely once the T cell response had peaked.

Sequenced by immunoSEQ multiplex PCR; TCRdb stores in-frame clones only, minus some. Altogether 91,000 or so clones are present, around nine tenths being singletons, with the ten largest covering 3.1%. The material was peripheral blood, obtained 28 days after the second AZD1222 dose. The clonotype originates from an adult who received the AZD1222 COVID-19 vaccine.

The CDR3, as DNA: TGTGCCAGCTCACCTAACCCGTCCGCCTTAGCGGGGGGCCGTTACAATGAGCAGTTCTTC. Its translation is CASSPNPSALAGGRYNEQFF. The chain employs TRBV18 and TRBJ2-1; 10 nucleotides align to TRBD2. CDR3 length: 20 amino acids. V lost 3 bases, J lost 4 bases, and 18 bases stayed unmatched. Per germline, CDR1 KGHSH and CDR2 LQKENI.